The rows below give T cell receptor beta chains drawn from one sample of a study of CD8 T cells in Susac syndrome. Using its own MiXCR run on the immunoSEQ multiplex PCR reads, TCRdb lists one record per CDR3 protein. The sample lists tens of thousands of distinct CDR3 sequences, roughly 93% occurring once. The specimen was CD4+ T cells from PBMCs. The receptors stem from a human donor with Susac syndrome. CDR3s include the opening cysteine and the closing phenylalanine or tryptophan. The D gene is left open where the match is weak. Size tells how often a clone was seen (once, few, many) or the class of an expanded clone, and some rows leave it out.

cdr3_length,clone_size,d_call,j_call,v_call,cdr3_nt,cdr3_aa
15,.,.,TRBJ1-3,TRBV18,TGTGCCAGCTCACCATCAGGGGCGGCCGGAAACACCATATATTTT,CASSPSGAAGNTIYF
17,.,.,TRBJ2-5,TRBV28,TGTGCCAGCAGTTCCCCCGAGGGGCGAAGTGGGAGGGAGACCCAGTACTTC,CASSSPEGRSGRETQYF
8,once,.,TRBJ2-3,TRBV20-1,TGCAGTGCCCCGAACTGGAGTTTT,CSAPNWSF
14,.,.,TRBJ1-1,TRBV14,TGTGCCAGCAGCCAAGTTCGAGGGGGGACTGAAGCTTTCTTT,CASSQVRGGTEAFF
17,.,TRBD1,TRBJ1-1,TRBV4-1,TGCGCCAGCAGCCAAGATCCTTGGGGACAGACGAACACTGAAGCTTTCTTT,CASSQDPWGQTNTEAFF
14,.,.,TRBJ1-1,TRBV28,TGTGCCAGCAGTTTGGGAGGAGGGGTCTCTGAAGCTTTCTTT,CASSLGGGVSEAFF
18,.,TRBD2,TRBJ2-2,TRBV6-2/TRBV6-3,TGTGCCAGCAGACCGACTAGCGGGGGCCACTCTAACACCGGGGAGCTGTTTTTT,CASRPTSGGHSNTGELFF
15,.,TRBD1,TRBJ2-7,TRBV6-1,TGTGCCAGCAGTCTTACCTGGACAGGGGAGGACGAGCAGTACTTC,CASSLTWTGEDEQYF
15,.,.,TRBJ2-7,TRBV2,TGTGCCAGCAGTTACTCAGGGCTGGCTTCCTACGAGCAGTACTTC,CASSYSGLASYEQYF
15,.,TRBD1,TRBJ2-3,TRBV19,TGTGCCAGTAGTACCCCGGGACAGATCACAGATACGCAGTATTTT,CASSTPGQITDTQYF
15,.,TRBD1,TRBJ2-2,TRBV7-2,TGTGCCAGCAGCCCGGGACAGGTGATCACCGGGGAGCTGTTTTTT,CASSPGQVITGELFF
14,.,.,TRBJ1-6,TRBV20-1,TGCAGTGCTAGGGACGACAGTCGACCTCTTCCCCTCCACTTT,CSARDDSRPLPLHF
15,.,.,TRBJ2-6,TRBV7-9,TGTGCCAGCGTCATGGGGGGCACTGGGGCCAACGTCCTGACTTTC,CASVMGGTGANVLTF
14,.,.,TRBJ2-7,TRBV19,TGTGCCAGTAGATTAGGGGGGGACTCCTACGAGCAGTACTTC,CASRLGGDSYEQYF
15,.,.,TRBJ2-6,TRBV5-1,TGCGCCAGCAGCCAGGGGACATCTGGGGCCAACGTCCTGACTTTC,CASSQGTSGANVLTF
13,.,.,TRBJ2-3,TRBV20-1,TGCAGTGCTAGCAGACAGTACACAGATACGCAGTATTTT,CSASRQYTDTQYF
12,.,.,TRBJ1-1,TRBV25-1,TGTGCCAGCAGTGAATATATCCCTGAGGCTTTCTTT,CASSEYIPEAFF
14,.,TRBD1,TRBJ1-1,TRBV29-1,TGCAGCGTTGAAGGGCGGACAGGGTTGACTGAAGCTTTCTTT,CSVEGRTGLTEAFF
15,.,.,TRBJ1-5,TRBV4-1,TGCGCCAGCAGCCATGGGGACATTAGCAATCAGCCCCAGCATTTT,CASSHGDISNQPQHF
14,.,TRBD1,TRBJ1-5,TRBV20-1,TGCAGTGCTAGGGGGGACAGGCTCAATCAGCCCCAGCATTTT,CSARGDRLNQPQHF
16,.,TRBD1,TRBJ2-7,TRBV5-1,TGCGCCAGCAGCAGCACAGGGGGCGGGCTCTCCTACGAGCAGTACTTC,CASSSTGGGLSYEQYF
14,few,.,TRBJ1-4,TRBV2,TGTGCCAGCAGTGAAGGGCCAACTAATGAAAAACTGTTTTTT,CASSEGPTNEKLFF
11,.,.,TRBJ2-7,TRBV20-1,TGCAGTGCTAGTGAGGGTCCTGCTTCGGACTTC,CSASEGPASDF
16,.,.,TRBJ1-5,TRBV2,TGTGCCAGCAGTGAACTACCCCCCCTCCGACAGCAGCCCCAGCATTTT,CASSELPPLRQQPQHF
17,.,TRBD2,TRBJ2-2,TRBV20-1,TGCAGTGCTAGAGATTCGCTAGCGGGGTTTATCACCGGGGAGCTGTTTTTT,CSARDSLAGFITGELFF
13,.,.,TRBJ1-5,TRBV28,TGTGCCAGCGTCCGGAATAGCAATCAGCCCCAGCATTTT,CASVRNSNQPQHF
17,.,.,TRBJ1-1,TRBV5-1,TGCGCCAGCAGATTGGGGGTCACTTGGGGCTCTGCCACTGAAGCTTTCTTT,CASRLGVTWGSATEAFF
12,.,.,TRBJ2-3,TRBV6-5,TGTGCCAGCAGTACGACAGGTTTTACGCAGTATTTT,CASSTTGFTQYF
13,once,.,TRBJ1-5,TRBV7-2,TGTGCCAGCAGCTTTTCCATCACAGGGCTCCAGCATTTT,CASSFSITGLQHF
14,.,.,TRBJ1-5,TRBV20-1,TGCAGTGCACCTCAACTCGGATTCAATCAGCCCCAGCATTTT,CSAPQLGFNQPQHF
13,.,.,TRBJ1-1,TRBV7-9,TGTGCCAGCAGCCAACAGGTGAACACTGAAGCTTTCTTT,CASSQQVNTEAFF
15,.,.,TRBJ2-1,TRBV5-1,TGCGCCAGCAGCCCGGGGGGCAGCTCCTACAATGAGCAGTTCTTC,CASSPGGSSYNEQFF
15,.,.,TRBJ2-7,TRBV24-1,TGTGCCACCAGTGAAACAGGGAGGAACCCTAGTGAGCAGTACTTC,CATSETGRNPSEQYF
14,once,TRBD1,TRBJ1-4,TRBV27,TGTGCCAGCAGTCAGGACAGGGGTAGAGAAAAACTGTTTTTT,CASSQDRGREKLFF
15,few,TRBD1,TRBJ1-6,TRBV7-6,TGTGCCAGCAGCTTGGTCGGGACAGGGGATTCACCCCTCCACTTT,CASSLVGTGDSPLHF
16,.,.,TRBJ2-7,TRBV7-8,TGTGCCAGCAGCCCACGTAGGAGTTTGAGCTCCTACGAGCAGTACTTC,CASSPRRSLSSYEQYF
16,.,TRBD1,TRBJ1-4,TRBV18,TGTGCCAGCTCACACCCGCGGACAGGAACTAATGAAAAACTGTTTTTT,CASSHPRTGTNEKLFF
15,.,TRBD2,TRBJ2-7,TRBV5-1,TGCGCCACATCACCGTCGGGGGGGCCAGGATACGAGCAGTACTTC,CATSPSGGPGYEQYF
14,.,.,TRBJ1-2,TRBV18,TGTGCCAGCTCACCAGACGGACAGAACTATGGCTACACCTTC,CASSPDGQNYGYTF
10,.,.,TRBJ2-7,TRBV28,TGTGCCTCAAGGGGGGGAGAGCAGTACTTC,CASRGGEQYF
15,.,.,TRBJ2-7,TRBV7-2,TGTGCCAGCAGCTTAGACCTAGACAGATCCTACGAGCAGTACTTC,CASSLDLDRSYEQYF
17,.,TRBD1,TRBJ2-1,TRBV29-1,TGCAGCGTTGAAGATCGTGGGGACAGGGGGATGGGGAATGAGCAGTTCTTC,CSVEDRGDRGMGNEQFF
18,.,TRBD2,TRBJ2-1,TRBV20-1,TGCAGTGCTAGCCCCCCCAGCGGGGGGGCCTTGGCCGACAATGAGCAGTTCTTC,CSASPPSGGALADNEQFF
17,once,TRBD2,TRBJ2-4,TRBV27,TGTGCCAGCAGTCCGACTAGCGGGGCTTACCACCGGGACATTCAGTACTTC,CASSPTSGAYHRDIQYF
13,few,TRBD1,TRBJ2-7,TRBV6-2/TRBV6-3,TGTGCCAGCAGACGGACAGGGTCCTACGAGCAGTACTTC,CASRRTGSYEQYF
16,once,.,TRBJ1-1,TRBV20-1,TGCAGTGCTAGAGATCTGAAAAGGGAACCAGGGATTGGAGCTTTCTTT,CSARDLKREPGIGAFF
16,.,TRBD1,TRBJ2-1,TRBV6-4,TGTGCCAGCAGTGACCCCGGACAGGGGGCTGGGAATGAGCAGTTCTTC,CASSDPGQGAGNEQFF
15,.,.,TRBJ2-4,TRBV20-1,TGCAGTGCTAGAGCGTGGCGGTTAGCCAAAAACATTCAGTACTTC,CSARAWRLAKNIQYF
13,.,.,TRBJ2-7,TRBV10-3,TGTGCCATCAGTGAGTCGACCATCTACGAGCAGTACTTC,CAISESTIYEQYF
14,once,.,TRBJ2-3,TRBV4-1,TGCGCCAGCAGCCAAGCGGACAGCACAGATACGCAGTATTTT,CASSQADSTDTQYF
14,once,.,TRBJ1-4,TRBV7-9,TGTGCCAGCAGGTCCGGGCGCGGAGGTGAAAAACTGTTTTTT,CASRSGRGGEKLFF
12,.,.,TRBJ2-1,TRBV29-1,TGCAGCGTTGAGTTAGGTAGGTATGAGCAGTTCTTC,CSVELGRYEQFF
13,.,.,TRBJ1-4,TRBV6-5,TGTGCCAGCAGCAAGGGGCGGGGTGAAAAACTGTTTTTT,CASSKGRGEKLFF
20,.,TRBD2,TRBJ2-3,TRBV14,TGTGCCAGCAGCCAAGACAAGAGGGGTCTAGCGGCGTCCGGCACAGATACGCAGTATTTT,CASSQDKRGLAASGTDTQYF